This record looks at one TCR beta chain sequence and its context. This record belongs to a study of blood T cell repertoires in COVID-19. Study-level information: In each case, the material was cDNA or gDNA derived from T cells, B-cell-depleted T cells, or PBMCs.

The CDR3 is made up of 15 amino acids. Germline CDR1 LGHNA, CDR2 YNFKEQ. Trimming cost V 0 bases and J 7 bases, with 10 bases left between them. Some clones are missing from TCRdb's copy, which holds only in-frame ones; the method was immunoSEQ multiplex PCR. This table has about 50,000 clones, over 75% appearing once. Source material: peripheral blood. This clonotype originated in a man between 65 and 80 years old with active COVID-19. The rearrangement links TRBV4-2 to TRBJ1-6, with no clear D. CDR3 sequence reads: CASSQETKQNSPLHF. CDR3 DNA sequence: TGTGCCAGCAGCCAAGAGACTAAGCAGAATTCACCCCTCCACTTT.